These T cell receptor beta chains were read from a single sample in a study of blood T cell repertoires in COVID-19. Some clones are missing from TCRdb's copy, which holds only in-frame ones; the method was immunoSEQ multiplex PCR. The sample has some 180,000 clones; about four fifths are singletons. Sequenced material: peripheral blood. The receptors stem from a woman aged 70-85 years who had recovered from COVID-19. Both conserved end residues are part of each CDR3. A D gene is named only where the DNA matches it firmly. A clone size is listed for some rows: how often the clone was seen (once, few, many), or a class if it is expanded.

clone_size	d_call	v_call	j_call	cdr3_aa	cdr3_nt
-	TRBD1	TRBV10-3	TRBJ2-3	CAISGDRGTDTQYF	TGTGCCATCAGTGGGGACAGGGGCACAGATACGCAGTATTTT
-	-	TRBV9	TRBJ1-4	CASSVSGHQGEKLFF	TGTGCCAGCAGCGTATCCGGGCACCAGGGGGAAAAACTGTTTTTT
-	TRBD1	TRBV2	TRBJ2-5	CASSEGGQRGETQYF	TGTGCCAGCAGTGAAGGGGGACAGCGAGGGGAGACCCAGTACTTC
-	-	TRBV18	TRBJ2-1	CASSLSDTYNEQFF	TGTGCCAGCTCACTTTCGGACACCTACAATGAGCAGTTCTTC
-	TRBD1	TRBV27	TRBJ1-2	CASSEDSGTGSYYGYTF	TGTGCCAGCAGTGAGGATTCTGGGACAGGGAGTTATTATGGCTACACCTTC
-	TRBD2	TRBV5-1	TRBJ2-1	CASSPTSGSYNEQFF	TGCGCCAGCAGCCCGACTAGCGGGTCCTACAATGAGCAGTTCTTC
-	TRBD2	TRBV7-8	TRBJ2-3	CASSWGGDTQYF	TGTGCCAGCAGCTGGGGGGGAGATACGCAGTATTTT
-	TRBD1	TRBV4-2	TRBJ1-5	CASSLQGGTGGNQPQHF	TGTGCCAGCAGCCTCCAGGGGGGGACGGGAGGGAATCAGCCCCAGCATTTT
-	-	TRBV20-1	TRBJ1-2	CSATRVDGYTF	TGCAGTGCTACCAGGGTGGATGGCTACACCTTC
-	-	TRBV5-1	TRBJ1-2	CASSLERGTYGYTF	TGCGCCAGCAGCTTGGAACGGGGAACCTATGGCTACACCTTC
few	TRBD2	TRBV19	TRBJ2-1	CASVAGVNEQFF	TGTGCCAGCGTAGCGGGGGTGAATGAGCAGTTCTTC
-	TRBD1	TRBV19	TRBJ2-5	CASSLVQGALETQYF	TGTGCCAGTAGTCTGGTACAGGGGGCGCTTGAGACCCAGTACTTC
-	-	TRBV7-6	TRBJ2-7	CASSLVPPRGTYEQYF	TGTGCCAGCAGCTTAGTGCCCCCCAGAGGAACCTACGAGCAGTACTTC
-	-	TRBV7-3	TRBJ2-2	CASSPGDSGTGELFF	TGTGCCAGCAGCCCCGGGGACAGCGGGACCGGGGAGCTGTTTTTT
-	TRBD2	TRBV29-1	TRBJ2-7	CSVVPYSGRVRGEQYF	TGCAGCGTGGTCCCCTATAGCGGGAGGGTTAGAGGGGAGCAGTACTTC
-	TRBD1	TRBV25-1	TRBJ1-2	CASSAHGQGPIYGYTF	TGTGCCAGCAGTGCCCATGGACAGGGCCCTATATATGGCTACACCTTC
-	TRBD1	TRBV6-6	TRBJ1-2	CASSSTGDGYTF	TGTGCCAGCAGTTCGACAGGGGATGGCTACACCTTC
-	-	TRBV7-8	TRBJ2-7	CASGAAGSEQYF	TGTGCCAGCGGGGCCGCCGGGTCCGAGCAGTACTTC
-	-	TRBV7-9	TRBJ2-7	CASSLGVYEGQYF	TGTGCCAGCAGCTTAGGGGTGTACGAGGGGCAGTACTTC
-	TRBD1	TRBV5-4	TRBJ2-2	CASSLALGTGDPGELFF	TGTGCCAGCAGCTTGGCCCTCGGGACAGGGGATCCCGGGGAGCTGTTTTTT
-	TRBD1	TRBV6-4	TRBJ2-1	CASSPGTGGYNEQFF	TGTGCCAGCAGCCCCGGGACAGGGGGGTACAATGAGCAGTTCTTC
-	-	TRBV18	TRBJ2-2	CASSPRHSGELFF	TGTGCCAGCTCACCACGGCATTCCGGGGAGCTGTTTTTT
-	TRBD2	TRBV10-3	TRBJ2-1	CAISGSGRAYNEQFF	TGTGCCATCAGTGGGTCGGGGAGGGCCTACAATGAGCAGTTCTTC
-	-	TRBV19	TRBJ1-3	CASSATAGGGNTIYF	TGTGCCAGTAGTGCCACGGCGGGCGGCGGAAACACCATATATTTT
-	TRBD1	TRBV5-8	TRBJ2-7	CASRRRDRHYEQYF	TGTGCCAGCAGGCGCCGGGACAGACACTACGAGCAGTACTTC
-	-	TRBV6-6	TRBJ1-5	CASSYSGRVDQPQHF	TGTGCCAGCAGTTACTCGGGCAGGGTTGATCAGCCCCAGCATTTT
-	-	TRBV7-2	TRBJ1-1	CASSPTTGENTEAFF	TGTGCCAGCAGCCCAACCACAGGTGAGAACACTGAAGCTTTCTTT
-	-	TRBV10-3	TRBJ1-2	CAISESGTSYGYTF	TGTGCCATCAGTGAGTCGGGCACCTCCTATGGCTACACCTTC
-	-	TRBV2	TRBJ2-3	CAAQRGTPTDTQYF	TGTGCCGCACAAAGGGGGACACCCACAGATACGCAGTATTTT
-	TRBD1	TRBV18	TRBJ2-1	CASSRDRAYNEQFF	TGTGCCAGCTCACGGGACAGAGCCTACAATGAGCAGTTCTTC
-	TRBD2	TRBV4-3	TRBJ2-7	CASSQEASGRGDEQYF	TGCGCCAGCAGCCAAGAGGCTAGCGGGAGGGGGGACGAGCAGTACTTC
-	TRBD2	TRBV9	TRBJ2-1	CASSVGGSGRSYNEQFF	TGTGCCAGCAGCGTAGGTGGTAGCGGGAGGTCCTACAATGAGCAGTTCTTC
-	-	TRBV3-1/TRBV3-2	TRBJ2-7	CASSRLSSYEQYF	TGTGCCAGCAGCCGATTGAGCTCCTACGAGCAGTACTTC